The TCR beta chain described here comes from a study of identical twins. Study outcomes and limitations: Cross-sectional statistical analysis was relied on for the conclusions, without the same donors being followed.

Trimming shortened V by 0 bases and J by 0 bases, and 7 bases separated the two germline ends. The CDR3 is 15 amino acids. Germline V CDR1 and CDR2: SGHRS, YFSETQ. Note on this clonotype: Its specificity is not known.

TCRdb redid the calling of the 5' RACE reads with MiXCR, one entry per CDR3 protein. The sample lists hundreds of thousands of distinct CDR3 sequences, 9.4% occurring once. The sequence was collected from a woman aged 18-29 years in good health. Sequencing was performed on memory (CD45RO+) T cells sorted from blood. The gene calls are TRBV5-1 and TRBJ1-3, with no clear D. The CDR3 here is CASSLAVSSGNTIYF. The CDR3 DNA reads TGCGCCAGCAGCTTGGCGGTGAGCTCTGGAAACACCATATATTTT.